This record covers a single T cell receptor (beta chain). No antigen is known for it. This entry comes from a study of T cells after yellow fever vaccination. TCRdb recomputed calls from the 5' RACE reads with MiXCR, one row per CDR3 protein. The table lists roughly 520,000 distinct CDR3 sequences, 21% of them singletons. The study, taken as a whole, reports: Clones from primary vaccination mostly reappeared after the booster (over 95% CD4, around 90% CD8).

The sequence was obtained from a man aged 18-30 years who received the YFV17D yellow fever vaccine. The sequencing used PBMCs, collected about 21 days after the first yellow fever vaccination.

The CDR3 reads CASRDGAPDQETQYF. The CDR3 nucleotides read TGTGCCAGCAGGGACGGGGCGCCCGACCAAGAGACCCAGTACTTC. V gene TRBV12-3 or TRBV12-4 combines with J gene TRBJ2-5, with D perhaps given as TRBD1 or TRBD2 (5 bases each). Trimming took off 6 bases at V and 0 bases at J, with 14 bases between the two ends. CDR3 length equals 15 residues.